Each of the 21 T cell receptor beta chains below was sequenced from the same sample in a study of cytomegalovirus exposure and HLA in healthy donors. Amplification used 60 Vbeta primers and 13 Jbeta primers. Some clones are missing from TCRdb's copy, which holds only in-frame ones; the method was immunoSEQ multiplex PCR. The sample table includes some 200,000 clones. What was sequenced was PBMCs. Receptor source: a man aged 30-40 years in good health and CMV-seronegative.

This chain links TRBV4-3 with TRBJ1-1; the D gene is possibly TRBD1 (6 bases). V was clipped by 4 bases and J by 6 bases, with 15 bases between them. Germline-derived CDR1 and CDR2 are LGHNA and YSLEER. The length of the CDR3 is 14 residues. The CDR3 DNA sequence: TGCGCCAGCAGCCTCCGAGGGGGTTGGGCTGAAGCTTTCTTT. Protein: CASSLRGGWAEAFF.

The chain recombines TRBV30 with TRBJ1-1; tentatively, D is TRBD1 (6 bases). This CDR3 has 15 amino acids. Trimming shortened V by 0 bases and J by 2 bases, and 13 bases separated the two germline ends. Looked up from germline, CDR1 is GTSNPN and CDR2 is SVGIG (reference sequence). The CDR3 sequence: CAWSVGTGLNTEAFF. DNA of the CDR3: TGTGCCTGGAGTGTAGGTACAGGGCTAAACACTGAAGCTTTCTTT.

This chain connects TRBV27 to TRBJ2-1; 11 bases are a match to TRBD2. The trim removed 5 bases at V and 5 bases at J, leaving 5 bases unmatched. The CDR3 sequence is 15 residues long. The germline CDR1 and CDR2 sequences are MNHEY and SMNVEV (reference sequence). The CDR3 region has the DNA TGTGCCAGCAGTGCGACTAGCGGGGCGAACAATGAGCAGTTCTTC. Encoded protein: CASSATSGANNEQFF.

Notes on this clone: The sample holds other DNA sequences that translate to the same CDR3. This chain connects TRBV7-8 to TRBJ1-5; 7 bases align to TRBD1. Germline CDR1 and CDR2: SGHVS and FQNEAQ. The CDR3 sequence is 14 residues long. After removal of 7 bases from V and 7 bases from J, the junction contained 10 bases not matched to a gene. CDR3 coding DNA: TGTGCCAGCACCCAACAGGGGCCAAGCCAGCCCCAGCATTTT. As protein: CASTQQGPSQPQHF.

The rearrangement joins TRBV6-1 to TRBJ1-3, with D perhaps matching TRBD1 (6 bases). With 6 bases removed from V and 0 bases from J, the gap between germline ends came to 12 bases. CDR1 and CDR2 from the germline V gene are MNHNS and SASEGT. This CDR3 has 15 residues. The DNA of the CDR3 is TGTGCCAGCAGCGCGACAGGTTTCTCTGGAAACACCATATATTTT. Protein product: CASSATGFSGNTIYF.

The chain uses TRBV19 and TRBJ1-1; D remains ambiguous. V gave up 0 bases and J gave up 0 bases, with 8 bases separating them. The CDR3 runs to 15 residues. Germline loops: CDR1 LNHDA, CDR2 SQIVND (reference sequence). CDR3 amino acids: CASSIDREMNTEAFF. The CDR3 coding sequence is TGTGCCAGTAGTATAGATCGGGAAATGAACACTGAAGCTTTCTTT. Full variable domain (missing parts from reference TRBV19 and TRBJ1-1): DGGITQSPKYLFRKEGQNVTLSCEQNLNHDAMYWYRQDPGQGLRLIYYSQIVNDFQKGDIAEGYSVSREKKESFPLTVTSAQKNPTAFYLCASSIDREMNTEAFFGQGTRLTVV.

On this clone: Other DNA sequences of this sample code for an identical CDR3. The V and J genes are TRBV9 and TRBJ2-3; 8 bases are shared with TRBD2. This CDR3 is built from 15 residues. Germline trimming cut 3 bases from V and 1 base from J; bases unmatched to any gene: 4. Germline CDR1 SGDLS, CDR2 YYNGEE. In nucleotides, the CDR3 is TGTGCCAGCAGCGCGGGACTAGTGGGCACAGATACGCAGTATTTT. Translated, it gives CASSAGLVGTDTQYF.

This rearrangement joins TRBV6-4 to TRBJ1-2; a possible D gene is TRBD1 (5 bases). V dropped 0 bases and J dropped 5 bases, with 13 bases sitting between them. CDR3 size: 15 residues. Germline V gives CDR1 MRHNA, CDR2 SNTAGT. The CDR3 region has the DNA TGTGCCAGCAGTGACTCGGCAGGGCGCTCATATGGCTACACCTTC. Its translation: CASSDSAGRSYGYTF.

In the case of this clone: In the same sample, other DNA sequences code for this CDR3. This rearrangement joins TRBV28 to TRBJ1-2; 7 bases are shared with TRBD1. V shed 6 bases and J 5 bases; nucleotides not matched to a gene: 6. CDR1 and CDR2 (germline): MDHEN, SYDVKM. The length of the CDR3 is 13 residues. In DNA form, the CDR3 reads TGTGCCAGCAGCTCCGGACAGGATTATGGCTACACCTTC. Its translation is CASSSGQDYGYTF.

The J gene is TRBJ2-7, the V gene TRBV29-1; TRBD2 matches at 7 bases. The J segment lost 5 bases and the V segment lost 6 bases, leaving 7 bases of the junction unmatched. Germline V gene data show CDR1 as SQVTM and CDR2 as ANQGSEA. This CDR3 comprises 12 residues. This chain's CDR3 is CSVRESGNEQYF. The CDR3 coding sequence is TGCAGCGTGCGGGAGTCGGGGAACGAGCAGTACTTC.

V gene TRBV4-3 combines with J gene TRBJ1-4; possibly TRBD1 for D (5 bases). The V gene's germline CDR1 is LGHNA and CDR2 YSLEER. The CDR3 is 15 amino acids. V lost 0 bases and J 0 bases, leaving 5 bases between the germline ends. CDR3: CASSQDRATNEKLFF. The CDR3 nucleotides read TGCGCCAGCAGCCAAGACAGGGCAACTAATGAAAAACTGTTTTTT.

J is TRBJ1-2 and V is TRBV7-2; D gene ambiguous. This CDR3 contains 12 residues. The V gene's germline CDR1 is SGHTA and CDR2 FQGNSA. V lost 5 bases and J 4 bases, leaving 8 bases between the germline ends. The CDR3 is CASSHLFYGYTF. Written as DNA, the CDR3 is TGTGCCAGCAGCCACTTGTTCTATGGCTACACCTTC. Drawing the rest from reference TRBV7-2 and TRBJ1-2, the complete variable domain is GAGVSQSPSNKVTEKGKDVELRCDPISGHTALYWYRQSLGQGLEFLIYFQGNSAPDKSGLPSDRFSAERTGGSVSTLTIQRTQQEDSAVYLCASSHLFYGYTFGSGTRLTVV.

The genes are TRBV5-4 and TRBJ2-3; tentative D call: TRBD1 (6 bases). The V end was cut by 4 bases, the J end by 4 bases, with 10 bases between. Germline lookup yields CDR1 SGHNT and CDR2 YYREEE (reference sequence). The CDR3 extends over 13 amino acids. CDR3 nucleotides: TGTGCCAGCAGCGCCCGGACAGCAGATACGCAGTATTTT. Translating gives CASSARTADTQYF.

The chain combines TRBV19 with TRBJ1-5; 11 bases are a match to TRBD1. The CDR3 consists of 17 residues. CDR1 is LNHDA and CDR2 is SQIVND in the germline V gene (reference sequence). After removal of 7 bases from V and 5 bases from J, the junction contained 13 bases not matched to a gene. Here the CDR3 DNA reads TGTGCCAGTAAGAACTATGGGACAGGGGGTGAGGATCAGCCCCAGCATTTT. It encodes CASKNYGTGGEDQPQHF.

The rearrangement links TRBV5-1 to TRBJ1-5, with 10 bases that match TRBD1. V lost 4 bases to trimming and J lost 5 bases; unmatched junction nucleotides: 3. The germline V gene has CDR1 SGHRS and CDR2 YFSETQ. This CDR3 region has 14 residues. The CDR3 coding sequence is TGCGCCAGCAGCCCGGACAGGGGGGATCAGCCCCAGCATTTT. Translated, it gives CASSPDRGDQPQHF.

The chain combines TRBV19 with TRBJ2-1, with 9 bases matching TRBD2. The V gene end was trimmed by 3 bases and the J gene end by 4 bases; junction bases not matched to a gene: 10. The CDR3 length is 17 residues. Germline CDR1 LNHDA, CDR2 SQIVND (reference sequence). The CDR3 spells CASSIQLSGGVYNEQFF. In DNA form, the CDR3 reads TGTGCCAGTAGTATTCAACTTAGCGGGGGTGTTTACAATGAGCAGTTCTTC.

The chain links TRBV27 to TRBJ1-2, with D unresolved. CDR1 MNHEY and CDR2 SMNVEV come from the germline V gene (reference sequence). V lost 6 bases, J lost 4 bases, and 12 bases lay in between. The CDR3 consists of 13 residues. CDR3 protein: CASSPRHVYGYTF. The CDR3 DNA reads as TGTGCCAGCAGCCCTCGACACGTCTATGGCTACACCTTC.

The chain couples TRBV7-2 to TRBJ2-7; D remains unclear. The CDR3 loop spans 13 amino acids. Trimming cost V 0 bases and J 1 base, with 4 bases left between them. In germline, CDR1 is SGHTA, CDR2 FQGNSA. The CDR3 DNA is TGTGCCAGCAGCTTAGCTAATTCCTACGAGCAGTACTTC. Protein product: CASSLANSYEQYF.

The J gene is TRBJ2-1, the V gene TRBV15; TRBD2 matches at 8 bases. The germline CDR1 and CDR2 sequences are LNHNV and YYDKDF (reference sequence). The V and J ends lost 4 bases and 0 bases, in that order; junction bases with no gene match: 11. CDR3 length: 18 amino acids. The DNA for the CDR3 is TGTGCCACCAGCACTGGCGGCGTCGGGAGGGACTCCTACAATGAGCAGTTCTTC. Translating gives CATSTGGVGRDSYNEQFF.

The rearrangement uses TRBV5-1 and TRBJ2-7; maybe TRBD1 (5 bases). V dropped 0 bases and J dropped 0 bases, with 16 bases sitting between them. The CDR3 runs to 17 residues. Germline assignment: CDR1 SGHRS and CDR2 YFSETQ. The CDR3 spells CASSLGGLGQSSYEQYF. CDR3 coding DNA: TGCGCCAGCAGCTTGGGGGGATTGGGGCAAAGCTCCTACGAGCAGTACTTC.

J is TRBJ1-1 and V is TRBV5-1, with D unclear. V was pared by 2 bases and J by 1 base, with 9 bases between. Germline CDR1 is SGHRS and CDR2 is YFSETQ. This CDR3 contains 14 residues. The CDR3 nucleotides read TGCGCCAGCAGCTTCGGAGGGCAGAACACTGAAGCTTTCTTT. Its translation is CASSFGGQNTEAFF.